What follows are 6 T cell receptor beta chains derived from one specimen sequenced in a study of T cell repertoires in aging, cancer and after chemotherapy. A mixed TRB-A/B primer pool amplified rearranged TRB by multiplex touch-down PCR. MiXCR, applied by TCRdb to the multiplex PCR reads, yields one record per CDR3 protein. Among approximately 11,000 distinct CDR3 sequences listed, 40% to 45% were seen once. TCR beta rearrangements were amplified from peripheral blood genomic DNA. The sample taken for sequencing was blood. These receptors all come from a human donor in good health.

The V call is TRBV10-3, the J call TRBJ2-7; 9 bases line up with TRBD1. The CDR3 is 14 residues long. The germline gives CDR1 ENHRY, CDR2 SYGVKD. The V and J ends lost 6 bases and 5 bases, in that order; junction bases with no gene match: 8. The CDR3 DNA follows: TGTGCCATCAGCGACAGGGGGAACGGGGACGAGCAGTACGTC. Translation: CAISDRGNGDEQYV.

This clonotype was detected only a few times. The chain joins TRBV20-1 to TRBJ1-5; D gene unclear. Trimming removed 5 bases from V and 3 bases from J, with 8 bases in between. CDR1 is DFQATT, CDR2 SNEGSKA, per germline (reference sequence). The CDR3 runs 12 residues. The CDR3 loop reads CSARPVNQPQHF. The CDR3, as DNA: TGCAGTGCTCGACCGGTCAATCAGCCCCAGCATTTT.

This clonotype is labeled medium-sized. This chain joins TRBV6-4 and TRBJ2-2; perhaps TRBD2 as D (6 bases). Trimming took 2 bases from V and 6 from J, leaving 7 bases between them. From germline, CDR1 is MRHNA and CDR2 SNTAGT. The CDR3 contains 13 residues. Written as DNA, the CDR3 is TGTGCCAGCAGTGACAGGGAGGCCGGGGAGCTGTTTTTT. It encodes CASSDREAGELFF.

V and J are TRBV5-4 and TRBJ1-4; D ambiguous. The germline V and J ends were trimmed by 2 bases and 8 bases, with 22 bases remaining between them. Germline V gene sequence: CDR1 SGHNT, CDR2 YYREEE (reference sequence). This CDR3 is built from 17 residues. CDR3 sequence: CASSFYARLIISEKLFF. The CDR3 nucleotides are TGTGCCAGCAGCTTTTATGCTCGACTAATCATCTCAGAAAAACTGTTTTTT.

This chain links TRBV7-7 with TRBJ2-5; 10 bases line up with TRBD1. CDR1 and CDR2 (germline): SSHAT, FNYEAQ (reference sequence). The CDR3 loop spans 15 amino acids. The junction had 8 bases not matched to a gene; V was cut back by 6 bases and J by 4 bases. The CDR3 sequence: CASSLDRGFGETQYF. The CDR3 nucleotides are TGTGCCAGCAGTCTGGACAGGGGGTTTGGAGAGACCCAGTACTTC.

The V and J genes are TRBV7-9 and TRBJ2-7; a weak D match, TRBD2 (6 bases). Germline V gene data show CDR1 as SEHNR and CDR2 as FQNEAQ (reference sequence). The germline V and J ends were trimmed by 3 bases and 2 bases, with 8 bases remaining between them. CDR3 length: 13 amino acids. The CDR3 reads CASSLGGTYEQYV. The CDR3 bases are TGTGCCAGCAGCTTGGGGGGAACCTACGAGCAGTACGTC.